This is a list of T cell receptor beta chains from one sample in a study of blood T cell repertoires in COVID-19. The repertoire was sequenced with immunoSEQ multiplex PCR; TCRdb's copy has only in-frame clones and lacks some. The sample lists about 260,000 clones, 80% to 90% seen once, with around 0.85% in the top ten. The material sequenced was PBMCs or T cells enriched from blood (not recorded which). The receptors originated from a man between 50 and 59 years old who had been exposed to COVID-19. Each CDR3 is given with its conserved first and last residue. A D gene is named only where the DNA matches it firmly. Not every row has a clone size; where given, it reads once, few, many or a size class.

>.|TRBJ1-3|TRBV28|few|17
TGTGCCAGCAGTTCCTCCCCAGGGCCAGACTCTGGAAACACCATATATTTT
CASSSSPGPDSGNTIYF
>TRBD2|TRBJ2-3|TRBV18|.|16
TGTGCCAGCTCACCTAGACTAGCGGGGGGCACAGATACGCAGTATTTT
CASSPRLAGGTDTQYF
>TRBD1|TRBJ2-3|TRBV5-1|.|15
TGCGCCAGCAGCTTGGCCGGGACAGGGCCAGATACGCAGTATTTT
CASSLAGTGPDTQYF
>.|TRBJ2-5|TRBV24-1|once|13
TGTGCCACCAGTGATTACAGCCAAGAGACCCAGTACTTC
CATSDYSQETQYF
>TRBD1|TRBJ2-2|TRBV9|.|16
TGTGCCAGCAGCCTTTTTGACAGGGGTGGGTTGGGGGAGCTGTTTTTT
CASSLFDRGGLGELFF
>.|TRBJ2-2|TRBV11-2|.|15
TGTGCCAGCAGTTACACTGCGGGCACCACCGGGGAGCTGTTTTTT
CASSYTAGTTGELFF
>.|TRBJ1-3|TRBV9|.|14
TGTGCCAGCAGCGTAGGCCGGTGGGGAAACACCATATATTTT
CASSVGRWGNTIYF
>.|TRBJ1-5|TRBV3-1/TRBV3-2|once|14
TGTGCCAGCAGCCAAGATAGCCCGGGTCAGCCCCAGCATTTT
CASSQDSPGQPQHF
>.|TRBJ2-4|TRBV28|once|14
TGTGCCAGCAGTCTTCCCGGGGCCAAAAACATTCAGTACTTC
CASSLPGAKNIQYF
>TRBD1|TRBJ1-4|TRBV5-1|.|14
TGCGCCAGCAGCTTACAGGGGGCTAATGAAAAACTGTTTTTT
CASSLQGANEKLFF
>TRBD2|TRBJ2-7|TRBV5-4|.|15
TGTGCCAGCAGCTGGACTAGCGGGGCTTCCTACGAGCAGTACTTC
CASSWTSGASYEQYF
>.|TRBJ1-1|TRBV28|.|17
TGTGCCAGCAGTTTAGGTAGGACAACTTTTTTAAGCACTGAAGCTTTCTTT
CASSLGRTTFLSTEAFF
>.|TRBJ2-3|TRBV30|.|13
TGTGCCTGGAGCGGAGGGCTCCCAGATACGCAGTATTTT
CAWSGGLPDTQYF
>TRBD1|TRBJ2-2|TRBV5-1|.|15
TGCGCCAGCAGCCCTAGACAGGGGGCGGCCGGGGAGCTGTTTTTT
CASSPRQGAAGELFF
>TRBD1|TRBJ2-7|TRBV2|.|15
TGTGCCAGCAGTGTTGGGACAGCAATCCGCTACGAGCAGTACTTC
CASSVGTAIRYEQYF
>.|TRBJ1-5|TRBV6-1|.|14
TGTGCCAGCAGTGAAGCAGGGGCTTTCCAGCCCCAGCATTTT
CASSEAGAFQPQHF
>TRBD2|TRBJ2-5|TRBV19|.|15
TGTGCCAGTAGTATTCCCGGACTAGCGGGGGAGACCCAGTACTTC
CASSIPGLAGETQYF
>TRBD1|TRBJ1-1|TRBV28|.|16
TGTGCCAGCAGTTTCCTACCGGGACAGGGATCAACTGAAGCTTTCTTT
CASSFLPGQGSTEAFF
>TRBD1|TRBJ2-7|TRBV23-1|.|15
TGCGCCAGCAGTCAAAGCGTAGGGGGCCCCTACGAGCAGTACTTC
CASSQSVGGPYEQYF
>.|TRBJ2-2|TRBV16|.|15
TGTGCCAGCAGCCAATGGGAAAGGAGGACCGGGGAGCTGTTTTTT
CASSQWERRTGELFF
>.|TRBJ2-1|TRBV4-1|.|16
TGCGCCAGCAGCCAAGTTTTGAGGGACAAAGACAATGAGCAGTTCTTC
CASSQVLRDKDNEQFF